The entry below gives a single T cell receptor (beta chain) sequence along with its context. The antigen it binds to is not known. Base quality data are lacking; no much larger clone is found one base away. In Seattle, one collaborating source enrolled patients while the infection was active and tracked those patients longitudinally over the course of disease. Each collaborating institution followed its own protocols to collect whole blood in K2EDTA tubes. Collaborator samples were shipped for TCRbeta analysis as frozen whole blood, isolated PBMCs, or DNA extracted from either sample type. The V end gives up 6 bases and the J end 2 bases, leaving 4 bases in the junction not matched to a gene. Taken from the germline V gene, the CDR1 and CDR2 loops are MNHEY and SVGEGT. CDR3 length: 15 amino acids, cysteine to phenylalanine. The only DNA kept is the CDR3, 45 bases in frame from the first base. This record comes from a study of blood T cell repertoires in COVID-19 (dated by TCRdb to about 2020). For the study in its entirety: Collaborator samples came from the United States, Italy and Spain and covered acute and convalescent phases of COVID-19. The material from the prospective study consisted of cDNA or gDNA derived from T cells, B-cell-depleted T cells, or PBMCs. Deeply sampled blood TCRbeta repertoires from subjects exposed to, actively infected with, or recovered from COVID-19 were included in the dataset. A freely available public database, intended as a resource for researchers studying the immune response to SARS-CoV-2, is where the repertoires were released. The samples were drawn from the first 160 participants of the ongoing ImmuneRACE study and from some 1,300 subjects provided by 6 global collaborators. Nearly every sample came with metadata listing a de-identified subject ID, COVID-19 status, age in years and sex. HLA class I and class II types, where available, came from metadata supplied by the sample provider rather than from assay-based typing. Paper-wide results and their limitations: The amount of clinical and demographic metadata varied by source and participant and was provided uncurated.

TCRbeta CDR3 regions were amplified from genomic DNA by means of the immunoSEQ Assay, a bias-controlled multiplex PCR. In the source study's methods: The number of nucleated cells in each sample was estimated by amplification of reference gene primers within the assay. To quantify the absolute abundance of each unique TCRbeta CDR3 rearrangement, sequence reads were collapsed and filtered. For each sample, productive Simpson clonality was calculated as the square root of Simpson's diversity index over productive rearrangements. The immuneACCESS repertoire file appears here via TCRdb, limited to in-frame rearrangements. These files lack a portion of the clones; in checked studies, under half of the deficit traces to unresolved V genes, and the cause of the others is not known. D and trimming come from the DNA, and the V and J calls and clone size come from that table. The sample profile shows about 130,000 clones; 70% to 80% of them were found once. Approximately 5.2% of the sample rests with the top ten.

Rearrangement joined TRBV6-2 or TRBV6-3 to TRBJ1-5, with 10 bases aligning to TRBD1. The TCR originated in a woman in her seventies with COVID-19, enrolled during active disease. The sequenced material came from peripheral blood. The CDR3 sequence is CASSGTGVGNQPQHF. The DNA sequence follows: TGTGCCAGCAGCGGGACAGGGGTTGGCAATCAGCCCCAGCATTTT.